This T cell receptor beta chain was recovered during a study of blood T cell repertoires in COVID-19. Study as a whole: Samples representing acute and convalescent COVID-19 were sourced from the United States, Italy and Spain. T cells, B-cell-depleted T cells, or PBMCs provided the cDNA or gDNA that served as material.

V shed 1 base and J shed 0 bases, with 9 bases lying between them. From germline, CDR1 is LGHDT and CDR2 YNNKEL (reference sequence). The CDR3 has 16 residues. As originally analysed: The assay estimated nucleated cells by amplifying reference gene primers. TCRdb keeps only in-frame clones here, not all; method: immunoSEQ multiplex PCR. V, J and clone size are those of that table, while D and trimming were read from the DNA. The sample contains just under 90,000 clones, more than 85% of which appear only once. The V and J genes are TRBV3-1 (or the pseudogene TRBV3-2) and TRBJ2-2; D is possibly TRBD1 (6 bases). The sequence came from a man aged 55-75 years with acute or convalescent COVID-19. Sequences were obtained from peripheral blood. The CDR3 protein is CASSQGGPANTGELFF. CDR3 coding DNA: TGTGCCAGCAGCCAAGGGGGGCCAGCGAACACCGGGGAGCTGTTTTTT.